This T cell receptor (beta chain) originates from a study of T cell responses to AZD1222 COVID-19 vaccine. Study-wide results and caveats: Only a handful of AZD1222 recipients tested seropositive at baseline. Repertoire samples came only from after the peak T cell response.

CDR1 PRHDT and CDR2 FYEKMQ come from the germline V gene (reference sequence). V lost 5 bases and J lost 1, with 7 bases in between. This CDR3 comprises 13 residues. Generated by immunoSEQ multiplex PCR, the TCRdb table keeps only in-frame clones and is missing some. The table has 130,000 to 150,000 clones, about 91% seen once. In regard to this clone: Its antigen remains unidentified.

The rearrangement uses TRBV13 and TRBJ2-3; D unresolved. Sequencing used peripheral blood, obtained on day 0 of AZD1222 vaccination. The sequence came from an adult in good health. CDR3 DNA: TGTGCCAGCAGCAGCCGCGGCACAGATACGCAGTATTTT. Translation gives CASSSRGTDTQYF.